The T cell receptor (beta chain) described here comes from a study of blood T cell repertoires in COVID-19 (dated by TCRdb to the early 2020s). About the full investigation: Samples from collaborators originated in the United States, Italy and Spain and spanned both the acute and convalescent phases of COVID-19. The material from the prospective study consisted of cDNA or gDNA derived from T cells, B-cell-depleted T cells, or PBMCs. The dataset comprised deeply sampled blood TCRbeta repertoires from subjects exposed to, actively infected with, or recovered from COVID-19. The repertoires were made available in a free public database intended to serve as a resource for research on the immune response to SARS-CoV-2. Samples came from the ongoing ImmuneRACE study (first 160 participants) plus 1,254 subjects from 6 global collaborators. Nearly every sample came with metadata listing a de-identified subject ID, COVID-19 status, age in years and sex. Where HLA class I and class II types were available, the types were taken from metadata supplied by the sample provider, not from assay-based typing.

The CDR3 has 16 amino acids, counting the end cysteine and phenylalanine. Only the CDR3 portion is preserved as DNA: 48 bases, with reading frame beginning at the first base. The junction shows trimming of 6 bases on V and 2 bases on J, plus 19 bases between the germline ends. The germline V gene gives CDR1 as MDHEN and CDR2 as SYDVKM. TCRbeta CDR3 regions were amplified from genomic DNA by means of the immunoSEQ Assay, a bias-controlled multiplex PCR. On the authors' methods: Nucleated cell counts per sample were estimated from amplification of reference gene primers within the assay. To quantify the absolute abundance of each unique TCRbeta CDR3 rearrangement, sequence reads were collapsed and filtered. For each sample, productive Simpson clonality was calculated as the square root of Simpson's diversity index across productive rearrangements. Imported from immuneACCESS, the table was reduced by TCRdb to in-frame sequences with V and J called. These copies leave out some clones; in studies compared against another copy, an unresolved V gene accounts for under half, and the cause of the remainder is not known. Clonal size and the V and J genes are those of that table, whereas D and trimming came from the DNA. Within this sample are over 150,000 clones, with 84% of them counted one time only. The leading ten clones occupy around 13% of the sample.

Broad study findings and their caveats: The amount of clinical and demographic metadata varied by source and participant and was provided uncurated.

Whole blood was collected in K2EDTA tubes by collaborating institutions according to the institutions' own protocols. For TCRbeta analysis, collaborator samples were shipped as frozen whole blood, as isolated PBMCs, or as DNA extracted from either sample type. Comments on this clone: Its cognate antigen has yet to be identified. Within one base of it there is no much larger clone, and no base qualities were kept.

This receptor was obtained from a human donor in a cohort sampled during active COVID-19. Sequencing was carried out using peripheral blood. This chain is built from TRBV28 and TRBJ2-5; TRBD2 is a possible D gene, resting on 6 matching bases. The DNA is as follows: TGTGCCAGCAGGAAACGGGAAGGGAGGACGCAAGAGACCCAGTACTTC. It encodes CASRKREGRTQETQYF.